This entry lists 6 T cell receptor beta chains sequenced from one sample in a study of shared clonotypes between healthy human individuals. Here immunoSEQ multiplex PCR was the method, and the copy in TCRdb shows in-frame clones only, minus some. The table has approximately 1.4 million clones, approximately 98% seen once. Sequencing was carried out using naive CD4+ T cells sorted from blood. Indicated subset: CD45RA+ positively selected. The receptors here all came from a man aged 30 to 39 in good health.

The chain employs TRBV6-1 and TRBJ2-2; 11 nucleotides align to TRBD1. CDR3 length equals 14 residues. Losses at the gene ends were 7 bases for V and 4 bases for J; bases not matched to a gene: 2. In germline, CDR1 is MNHNS, CDR2 SASEGT. The CDR3 protein is CASKDRGPTGELFF. The CDR3 DNA follows: TGTGCCAGCAAGGACAGGGGGCCCACCGGGGAGCTGTTTTTT.

V is TRBV28 and J is TRBJ2-1, with D possibly matching TRBD1 (6 bases). The CDR3 consists of 13 residues. Trimming left V 8 bases short and J 6 bases short, with 14 bases between. Per germline, CDR1 MDHEN and CDR2 SYDVKM. The CDR3 loop is CASRDNSPNEQFF. CDR3 sequence (DNA): TGTGCCAGCCGGGACAACTCTCCCAATGAGCAGTTCTTC.

Turning to this clone: Other DNA sequences in this sample translate to the same CDR3. The chain links TRBV28 to TRBJ2-7; maybe TRBD1 (5 bases). Trimming left V 2 bases short and J 3 bases short, with 8 bases between. In germline, CDR1 is MDHEN, CDR2 SYDVKM. The CDR3 runs to 13 residues. The CDR3 here is CASSLPGNYEQYF. The CDR3 DNA reads as TGTGCCAGCAGTTTACCAGGGAACTACGAGCAGTACTTC.

The chain carries TRBV14 and TRBJ2-1, with D uncertain. Trimming removed 4 bases at V and 0 bases at J, with 7 bases between. CDR1 and CDR2 from the germline V gene are SGHDN and FVKESK. The CDR3 has 14 amino acids. CDR3 nucleotides: TGTGCCAGCAGCCTAGGATACTCCTACAATGAGCAGTTCTTC. It codes for CASSLGYSYNEQFF.

The rearrangement uses TRBV16 and TRBJ1-2; D is uncertain. This CDR3 has 15 residues. V was pared by 6 bases and J by 3 bases, with 17 bases between. The germline gives CDR1 KGHSY, CDR2 FQNENV. The CDR3 DNA sequence: TGTGCCAGCAGGCGCGTAGGGATGAGCGACTATGGCTACACCTTC. Translation gives CASRRVGMSDYGYTF. Drawing the rest from reference TRBV16 and TRBJ1-2, the complete variable domain is GEEVAQTPKHLVRGEGQKAKLYCAPIKGHSYVFWYQQVLKNEFKFLISFQNENVFDETGMPKERFSAKCLPNSPCSLEIQATKLEDSAVYFCASRRVGMSDYGYTFGSGTRLTVV.

J is TRBJ1-1 and V is TRBV7-9; D remains unclear. Trimming shortened V by 2 bases and J by 0 bases, and 7 bases separated the two germline ends. There are 14 residues in the CDR3. Germline CDR1 is SEHNR and CDR2 is FQNEAQ (reference sequence). CDR3 sequence: CASSLTLMNTEAFF. The CDR3, as DNA: TGTGCCAGCAGCTTAACTTTGATGAACACTGAAGCTTTCTTT.